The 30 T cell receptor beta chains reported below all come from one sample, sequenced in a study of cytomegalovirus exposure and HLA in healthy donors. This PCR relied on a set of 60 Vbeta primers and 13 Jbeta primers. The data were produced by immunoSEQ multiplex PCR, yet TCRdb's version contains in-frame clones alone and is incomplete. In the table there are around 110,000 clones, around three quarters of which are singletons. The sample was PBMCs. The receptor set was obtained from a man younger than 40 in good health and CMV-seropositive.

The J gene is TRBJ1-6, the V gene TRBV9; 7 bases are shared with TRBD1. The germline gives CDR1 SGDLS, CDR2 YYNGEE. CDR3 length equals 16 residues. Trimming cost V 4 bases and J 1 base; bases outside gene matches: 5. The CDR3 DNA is TGTGCCAGCAGCCCGTCGACAGGGTCCTATAATTCACCCCTCCACTTT. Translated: CASSPSTGSYNSPLHF.

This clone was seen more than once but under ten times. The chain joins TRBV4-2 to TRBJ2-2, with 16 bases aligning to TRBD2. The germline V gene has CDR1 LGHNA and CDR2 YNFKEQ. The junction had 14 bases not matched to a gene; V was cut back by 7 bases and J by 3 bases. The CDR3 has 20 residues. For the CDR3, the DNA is TGTGCCAGCAATACAGCGGGACTAGCGGGGGGGCCTCAGGACACCGGGGAGCTGTTTTTT. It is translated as CASNTAGLAGGPQDTGELFF.

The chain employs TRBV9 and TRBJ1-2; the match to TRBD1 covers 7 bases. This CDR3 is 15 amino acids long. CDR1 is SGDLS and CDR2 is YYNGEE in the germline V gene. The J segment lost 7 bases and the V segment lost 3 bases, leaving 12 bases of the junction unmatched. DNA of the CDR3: TGTGCCAGCAGCGAAATCCCGACAGGGATCTCTGGCTACACCTTC. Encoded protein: CASSEIPTGISGYTF.

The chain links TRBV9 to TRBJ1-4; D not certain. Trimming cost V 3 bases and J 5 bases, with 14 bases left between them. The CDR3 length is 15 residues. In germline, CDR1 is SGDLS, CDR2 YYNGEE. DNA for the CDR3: TGTGCCAGCAGCGCCATACTAGGCGGGAATGAAAAACTGTTTTTT. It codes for CASSAILGGNEKLFF.

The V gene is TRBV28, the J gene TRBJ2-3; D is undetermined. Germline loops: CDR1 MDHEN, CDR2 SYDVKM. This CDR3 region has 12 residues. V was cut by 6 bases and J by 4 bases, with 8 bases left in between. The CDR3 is CASRESADTQYF. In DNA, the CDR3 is TGTGCCAGCAGAGAAAGCGCAGATACGCAGTATTTT.

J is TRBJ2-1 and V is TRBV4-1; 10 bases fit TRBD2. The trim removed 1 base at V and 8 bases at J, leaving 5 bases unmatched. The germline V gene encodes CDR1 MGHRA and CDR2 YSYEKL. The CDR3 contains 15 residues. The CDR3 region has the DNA TGCGCCAGCAGCCAAGTACAGCGGGGGGGTTATGAGCAGTTCTTC. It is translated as CASSQVQRGGYEQFF.

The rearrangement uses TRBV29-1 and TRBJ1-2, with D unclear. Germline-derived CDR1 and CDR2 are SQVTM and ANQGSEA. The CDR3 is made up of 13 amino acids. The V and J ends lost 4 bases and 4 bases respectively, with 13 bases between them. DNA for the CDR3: TGCAGCGTTGCCCCGGACGGGATCTATGGCTACACCTTC. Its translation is CSVAPDGIYGYTF.

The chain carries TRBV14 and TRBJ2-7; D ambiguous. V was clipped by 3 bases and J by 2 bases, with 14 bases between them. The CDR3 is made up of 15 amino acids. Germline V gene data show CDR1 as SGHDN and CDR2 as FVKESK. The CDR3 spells CASSHEQSGPYEQYF. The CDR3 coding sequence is TGTGCCAGCAGCCACGAACAGAGTGGTCCCTACGAGCAGTACTTC. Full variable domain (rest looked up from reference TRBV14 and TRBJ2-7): EAGVTQFPSHSVIEKGQTVTLRCDPISGHDNLYWYRRVMGKEIKFLLHFVKESKQDESGMPNNRFLAERTGGTYSTLKVQPAELEDSGVYFCASSHEQSGPYEQYFGPGTRLTVT.

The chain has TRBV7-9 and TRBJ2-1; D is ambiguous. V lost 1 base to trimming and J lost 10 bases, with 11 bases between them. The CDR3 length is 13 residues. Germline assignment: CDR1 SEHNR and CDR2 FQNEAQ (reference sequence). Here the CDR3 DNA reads TGTGCCAGCAGCTTAGGCCTGCGTTGGGAGCAGTTCTTC. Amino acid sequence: CASSLGLRWEQFF.

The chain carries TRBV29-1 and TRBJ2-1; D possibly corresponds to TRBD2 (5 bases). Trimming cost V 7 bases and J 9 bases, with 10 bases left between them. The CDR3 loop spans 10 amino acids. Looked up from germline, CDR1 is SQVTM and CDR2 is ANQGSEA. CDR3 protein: CSARSVEQFF. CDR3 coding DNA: TGCAGCGCACGTAGCGTTGAGCAGTTCTTC.

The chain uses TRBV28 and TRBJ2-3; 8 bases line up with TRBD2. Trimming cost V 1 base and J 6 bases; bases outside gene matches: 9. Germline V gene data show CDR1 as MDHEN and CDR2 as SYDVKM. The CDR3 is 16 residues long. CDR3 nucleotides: TGTGCCAGCAGTTTATCGGAGACTAGCGTGTCGGATACGCAGTATTTT. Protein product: CASSLSETSVSDTQYF.

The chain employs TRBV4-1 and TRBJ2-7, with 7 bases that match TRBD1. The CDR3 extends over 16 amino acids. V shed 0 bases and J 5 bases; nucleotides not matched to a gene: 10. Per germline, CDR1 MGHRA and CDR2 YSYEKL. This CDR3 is CASSQEVETGIDEQYF. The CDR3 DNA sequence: TGCGCCAGCAGCCAAGAAGTGGAGACAGGGATCGACGAGCAGTACTTC.

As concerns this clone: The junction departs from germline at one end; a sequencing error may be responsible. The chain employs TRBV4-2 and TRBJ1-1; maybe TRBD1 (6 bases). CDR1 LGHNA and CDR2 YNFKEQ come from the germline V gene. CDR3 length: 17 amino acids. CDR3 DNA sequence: TGTGCCAGCAGCCAAGATTTAGTAGGGGGTAGGAACTCTGAAGCTTTCTTT. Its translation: CASSQDLVGGRNSEAFF.

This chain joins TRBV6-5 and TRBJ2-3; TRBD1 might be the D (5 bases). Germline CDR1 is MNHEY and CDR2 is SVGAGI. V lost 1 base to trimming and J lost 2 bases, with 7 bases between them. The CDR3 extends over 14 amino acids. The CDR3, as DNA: TGTGCCAGCAGTTACTTGGGGCCCACAGATACGCAGTATTTT. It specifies CASSYLGPTDTQYF.

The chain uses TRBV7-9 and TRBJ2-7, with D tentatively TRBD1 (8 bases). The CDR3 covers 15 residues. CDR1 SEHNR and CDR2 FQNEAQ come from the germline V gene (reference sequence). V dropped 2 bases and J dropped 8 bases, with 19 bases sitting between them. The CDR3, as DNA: TGTGCCAGCAGCTTAACGAGCGGGACAGGTCTGAAGCAGTACTTC. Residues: CASSLTSGTGLKQYF.

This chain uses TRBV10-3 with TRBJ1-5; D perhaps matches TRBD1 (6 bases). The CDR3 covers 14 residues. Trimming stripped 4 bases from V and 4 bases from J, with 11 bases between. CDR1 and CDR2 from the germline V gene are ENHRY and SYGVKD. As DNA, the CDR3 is TGTGCCATCAGTGTGGCAGGGGAGAATCAGCCCCAGCATTTT. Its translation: CAISVAGENQPQHF.

The CDR3 here is CASSGGQGVLYF. The CDR3, as DNA: TGTGCCAGCAGCGGAGGACAGGGTGTCTTGTATTTT. The genes are TRBV7-3 and TRBJ2-3; TRBD1 agrees at 8 bases. Germline V gives CDR1 SGHTA, CDR2 FQGTGA. This CDR3 is built from 12 residues. V gave up 5 bases and J gave up 14 bases; unmatched junction bases: 9.

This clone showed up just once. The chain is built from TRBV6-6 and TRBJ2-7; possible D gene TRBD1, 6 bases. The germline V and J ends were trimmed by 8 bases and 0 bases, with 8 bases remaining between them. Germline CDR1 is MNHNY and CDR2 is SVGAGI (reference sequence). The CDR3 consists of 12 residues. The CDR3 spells CASGDNSYEQYF. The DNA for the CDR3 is TGTGCCAGCGGGGACAACTCCTACGAGCAGTACTTC.

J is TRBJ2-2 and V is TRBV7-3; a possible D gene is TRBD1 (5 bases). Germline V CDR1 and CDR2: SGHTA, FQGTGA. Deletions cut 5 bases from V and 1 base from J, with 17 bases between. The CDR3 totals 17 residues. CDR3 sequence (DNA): TGTGCCAGCAGCCACCCGGATCAGGGCGTGAACACCGGGGAGCTGTTTTTT. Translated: CASSHPDQGVNTGELFF.

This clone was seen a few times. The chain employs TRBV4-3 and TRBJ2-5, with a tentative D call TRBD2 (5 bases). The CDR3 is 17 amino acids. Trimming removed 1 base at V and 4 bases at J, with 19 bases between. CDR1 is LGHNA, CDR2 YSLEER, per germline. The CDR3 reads CASSQVLGEFGVETQYF. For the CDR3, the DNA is TGCGCCAGCAGCCAAGTCCTCGGGGAATTTGGGGTAGAGACCCAGTACTTC.

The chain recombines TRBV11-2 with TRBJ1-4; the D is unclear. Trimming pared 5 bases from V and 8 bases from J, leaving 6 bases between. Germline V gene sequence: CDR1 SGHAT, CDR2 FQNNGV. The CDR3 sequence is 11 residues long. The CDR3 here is CASSLLEKLFF. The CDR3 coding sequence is TGTGCCAGCAGCCTCCTCGAAAAACTGTTTTTT. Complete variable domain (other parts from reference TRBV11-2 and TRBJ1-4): EAGVAQSPRYKIIEKRQSVAFWCNPISGHATLYWYQQILGQGPKLLIQFQNNGVVDDSQLPKDRFSAERLKGVDSTLKIQPAKLEDSAVYLCASSLLEKLFFGSGTQLSVL.

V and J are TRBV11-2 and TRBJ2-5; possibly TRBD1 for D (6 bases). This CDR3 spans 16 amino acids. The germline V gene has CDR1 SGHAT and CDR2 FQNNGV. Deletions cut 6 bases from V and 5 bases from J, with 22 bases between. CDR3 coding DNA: TGTGCCAGCAGGCTCGACCTGGGGGCTTTGGGGGAGACCCAGTACTTC. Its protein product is CASRLDLGALGETQYF.

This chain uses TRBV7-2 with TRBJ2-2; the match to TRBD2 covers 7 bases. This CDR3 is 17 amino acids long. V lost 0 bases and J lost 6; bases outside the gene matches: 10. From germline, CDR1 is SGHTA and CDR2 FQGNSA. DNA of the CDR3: TGTGCCAGCAGCTTAGCGGTAGGGCGGGAGTCGGCCGGGGAGCTGTTTTTT. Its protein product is CASSLAVGRESAGELFF.

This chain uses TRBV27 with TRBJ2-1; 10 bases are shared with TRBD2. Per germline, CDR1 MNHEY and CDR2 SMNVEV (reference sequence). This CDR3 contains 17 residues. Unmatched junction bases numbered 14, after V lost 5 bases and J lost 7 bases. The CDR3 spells CASSIRVSGGAVNEQFF. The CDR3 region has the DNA TGTGCCAGCAGTATCAGGGTGAGCGGGGGGGCGGTGAATGAGCAGTTCTTC.

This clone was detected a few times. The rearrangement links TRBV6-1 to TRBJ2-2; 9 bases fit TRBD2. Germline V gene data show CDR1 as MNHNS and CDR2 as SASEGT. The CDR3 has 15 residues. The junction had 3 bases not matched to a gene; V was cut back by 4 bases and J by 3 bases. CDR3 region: CASSGSSGDTGELFF. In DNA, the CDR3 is TGTGCCAGCAGTGGGTCTAGCGGGGACACCGGGGAGCTGTTTTTT.

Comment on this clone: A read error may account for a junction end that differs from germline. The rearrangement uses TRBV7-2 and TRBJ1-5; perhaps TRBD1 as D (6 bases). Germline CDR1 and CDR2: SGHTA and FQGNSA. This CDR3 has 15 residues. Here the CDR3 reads CAGSLVWTANQPQHF. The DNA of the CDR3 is TGTGCCGGCAGCTTAGTGTGGACAGCTAATCAGCCCCAGCATTTT.

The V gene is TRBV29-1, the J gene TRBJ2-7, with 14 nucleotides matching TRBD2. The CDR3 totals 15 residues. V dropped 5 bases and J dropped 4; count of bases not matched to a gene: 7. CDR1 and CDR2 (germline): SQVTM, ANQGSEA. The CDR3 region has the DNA TGCAGCGTTTTGACTAGCGGGAGGGCCCGGTACGAGCAGTACTTC. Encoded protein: CSVLTSGRARYEQYF.

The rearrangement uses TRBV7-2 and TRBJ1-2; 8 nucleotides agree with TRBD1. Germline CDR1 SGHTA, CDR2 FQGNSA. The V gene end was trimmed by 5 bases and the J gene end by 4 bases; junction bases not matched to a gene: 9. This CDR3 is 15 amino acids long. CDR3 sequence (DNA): TGTGCCAGCAGCAGCTGGACAGGGACGAGCTATGGCTACACCTTC. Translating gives CASSSWTGTSYGYTF.

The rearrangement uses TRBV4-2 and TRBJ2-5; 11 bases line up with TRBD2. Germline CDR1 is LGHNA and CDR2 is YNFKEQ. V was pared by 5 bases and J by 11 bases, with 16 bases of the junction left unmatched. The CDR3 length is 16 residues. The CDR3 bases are TGTGCCAGCAGCGATCTAGCGGGAGGTCCAGAGAGGGAGCAGTACTTC. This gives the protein CASSDLAGGPEREQYF.

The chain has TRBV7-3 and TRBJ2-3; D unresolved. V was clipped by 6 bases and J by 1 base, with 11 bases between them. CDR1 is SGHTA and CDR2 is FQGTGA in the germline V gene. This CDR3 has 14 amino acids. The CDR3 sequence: CASSVVAGTDTQYF. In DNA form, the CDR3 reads TGTGCCAGCAGTGTCGTCGCGGGCACAGATACGCAGTATTTT.